This is a list of T cell receptor beta chains from one sample in a study of Graves' ophthalmopathy and Graves' hyperthyroidism. TCRdb itself ran the multiplex PCR reads through MiXCR, one entry per CDR3 protein. The sample has under 350,000 distinct CDR3 sequences, 15% to 20% seen once. Sequencing used peripheral blood. The receptors come from an adult man with Graves' ophthalmopathy. Both conserved end residues are part of each CDR3. D genes are given only for firm matches. Only part of the rows carry a size: once, few, many, or a class if the clone is expanded.

J gene: TRBJ2-3; D gene: TRBD2; clone size: many; V gene: TRBV11-1; CDR3 protein: CASSMTGLAGTTDTQYF; CDR3 DNA: TGTGCCAGCAGCATGACTGGCCTAGCGGGAACTACAGATACGCAGTATTTT
J gene: TRBJ1-2; D gene: TRBD1; clone size: many; V gene: TRBV4-1; CDR3 protein: CASSQTDRAPYGYTF; CDR3 DNA: TGCGCCAGCAGCCAAACTGACAGGGCTCCCTATGGCTACACCTTC
J gene: TRBJ2-7; D gene: -; clone size: -; V gene: TRBV12-3/TRBV12-4; CDR3 protein: CASSLDRWYEQYF; CDR3 DNA: TGTGCCAGCAGCTTGGACAGATGGTACGAGCAGTACTTC
J gene: TRBJ2-2; D gene: -; clone size: many; V gene: TRBV19; CDR3 protein: CASSANTGELFF; CDR3 DNA: TGTGCCAGTAGTGCCAACACCGGGGAGCTGTTTTTT
J gene: TRBJ2-7; D gene: TRBD2; clone size: many; V gene: TRBV12-3/TRBV12-4; CDR3 protein: CASSFGLAVLYEQYF; CDR3 DNA: TGTGCCAGCAGTTTCGGACTAGCGGTCCTCTACGAGCAGTACTTC
J gene: TRBJ2-2; D gene: -; clone size: many; V gene: TRBV6-5; CDR3 protein: CASSYSKEGGELFF; CDR3 DNA: TGTGCCAGCAGTTACTCGAAGGAAGGCGGGGAGCTGTTTTTT
J gene: TRBJ1-5; D gene: -; clone size: many; V gene: TRBV2; CDR3 protein: CASSGEARAGNQPQHF; CDR3 DNA: TGTGCCAGCAGTGGGGAGGCCAGGGCAGGCAATCAGCCCCAGCATTTT
J gene: TRBJ1-3; D gene: -; clone size: many; V gene: TRBV20-1; CDR3 protein: CSASLDGRTGNTIYF; CDR3 DNA: TGCAGTGCTAGCCTTGACGGACGGACTGGAAACACCATATATTTT
J gene: TRBJ2-6; D gene: TRBD1; clone size: many; V gene: TRBV5-1; CDR3 protein: CASSLTSTGVKANVLTF; CDR3 DNA: TGCGCCAGCAGCTTGACCTCAACAGGGGTAAAGGCCAACGTCCTGACTTTC
J gene: TRBJ1-5; D gene: -; clone size: many; V gene: TRBV28; CDR3 protein: CASSGPHQPQHF; CDR3 DNA: TGTGCCAGTTCGGGACCTCATCAGCCCCAGCATTTT
J gene: TRBJ2-5; D gene: -; clone size: many; V gene: TRBV18; CDR3 protein: CASSPPSTQETQYF; CDR3 DNA: TGTGCCAGCTCACCACCCTCCACCCAAGAGACCCAGTACTTC
J gene: TRBJ1-1; D gene: TRBD1; clone size: -; V gene: TRBV20-1; CDR3 protein: CSAYMPGQGNTEAFF; CDR3 DNA: TGCAGTGCATACATGCCGGGACAGGGGAACACTGAAGCTTTCTTT
J gene: TRBJ2-5; D gene: -; clone size: -; V gene: TRBV20-1; CDR3 protein: CSASREAQGRRETQYF; CDR3 DNA: TGCAGTGCTAGTAGGGAGGCGCAGGGGCGACGGGAGACTCAGTACTTC
J gene: TRBJ1-1; D gene: TRBD1; clone size: -; V gene: TRBV6-5; CDR3 protein: CASSYTVQGPTEACF; CDR3 DNA: TGTGCCAGCAGTTACACCGTACAGGGGCCCACTGAAGCTTGCTTT
J gene: TRBJ1-5; D gene: -; clone size: -; V gene: TRBV7-6; CDR3 protein: CASSKSGGGNQPQHF; CDR3 DNA: TGTGCCAGCAGTAAATCGGGTGGTGGCAATCAGCCCCAGCATTTT
J gene: TRBJ1-1; D gene: TRBD1; clone size: -; V gene: TRBV19; CDR3 protein: CATRTGVNTEAFF; CDR3 DNA: TGTGCCACCCGGACAGGGGTGAACACTGAAGCTTTCTTT
J gene: TRBJ2-7; D gene: -; clone size: many; V gene: TRBV12-3/TRBV12-4; CDR3 protein: CASSNGGYEQYF; CDR3 DNA: TGTGCCAGCAGTAACGGGGGCTACGAGCAGTACTTC
J gene: TRBJ2-5; D gene: -; clone size: -; V gene: TRBV28; CDR3 protein: CASSTRGYQETQYF; CDR3 DNA: TGTGCCAGCAGTACTAGGGGGTACCAAGAGACCCAGTACTTC
J gene: TRBJ2-2; D gene: -; clone size: many; V gene: TRBV6-2/TRBV6-3; CDR3 protein: CASGGIQGNADTGELFF; CDR3 DNA: TGTGCCAGCGGGGGGATACAGGGAAATGCGGACACCGGGGAGCTGTTTTTT
J gene: TRBJ2-7; D gene: -; clone size: -; V gene: TRBV7-9; CDR3 protein: CASSLGVTDSYEQYF; CDR3 DNA: TGTGCCAGCAGCTTAGGTGTGACCGATTCCTACGAGCAGTACTTC
J gene: TRBJ2-7; D gene: -; clone size: many; V gene: TRBV29-1; CDR3 protein: CSVKIQGAEQYF; CDR3 DNA: TGCAGCGTAAAGATTCAGGGTGCCGAGCAGTACTTC
J gene: TRBJ1-6; D gene: TRBD1; clone size: many; V gene: TRBV6-4; CDR3 protein: CASSFHTGTGDNSPLHF; CDR3 DNA: TGTGCCAGCAGTTTCCATACCGGGACAGGGGATAATTCACCCCTCCACTTT
J gene: TRBJ1-2; D gene: -; clone size: medium-sized; V gene: TRBV6-5; CDR3 protein: CASSYSTTNYGYTF; CDR3 DNA: TGTGCCAGCAGTTACTCGACCACTAACTATGGCTACACCTTC
J gene: TRBJ1-5; D gene: TRBD1; clone size: -; V gene: TRBV28; CDR3 protein: CASSPHAGTARQPQHF; CDR3 DNA: TGTGCCAGCAGTCCCCACGCCGGGACAGCCCGCCAGCCCCAGCATTTT
J gene: TRBJ1-3; D gene: -; clone size: many; V gene: TRBV12-3/TRBV12-4; CDR3 protein: CASSSPRGGSSGNTIYF; CDR3 DNA: TGTGCCAGCAGTTCTCCTCGGGGTGGGAGCTCTGGAAACACCATATATTTT
J gene: TRBJ2-5; D gene: TRBD1; clone size: many; V gene: TRBV19; CDR3 protein: CASSPQATGLTQYF; CDR3 DNA: TGTGCCAGTAGTCCCCAGGCGACAGGGCTGACCCAGTACTTC
J gene: TRBJ2-2; D gene: -; clone size: many; V gene: TRBV7-9; CDR3 protein: CASSPATNTGELFF; CDR3 DNA: TGTGCCAGCAGCCCCGCCACGAACACCGGGGAGCTGTTTTTT
J gene: TRBJ2-2; D gene: -; clone size: many; V gene: TRBV7-2; CDR3 protein: CASSPIDGGELFF; CDR3 DNA: TGTGCCAGCAGCCCAATCGACGGCGGGGAGCTGTTTTTT
J gene: TRBJ2-7; D gene: -; clone size: -; V gene: TRBV5-6; CDR3 protein: CASSKLGSYEQYF; CDR3 DNA: TGTGCCAGCAGTAAACTAGGGTCCTACGAGCAGTACTTC
J gene: TRBJ2-5; D gene: -; clone size: many; V gene: TRBV19; CDR3 protein: CASSIGAGPRETQYF; CDR3 DNA: TGTGCCAGTAGTATTGGTGCAGGGCCAAGGGAGACCCAGTACTTC
J gene: TRBJ2-2; D gene: TRBD1; clone size: many; V gene: TRBV14; CDR3 protein: CASSQPPGQGETGELFF; CDR3 DNA: TGTGCCAGCAGCCAACCCCCGGGACAGGGGGAGACCGGGGAGCTGTTTTTT
J gene: TRBJ1-5; D gene: TRBD1; clone size: many; V gene: TRBV7-8; CDR3 protein: CASSPYRGRNQPQHF; CDR3 DNA: TGTGCCAGCAGCCCCTACAGGGGGCGAAATCAGCCCCAGCATTTT